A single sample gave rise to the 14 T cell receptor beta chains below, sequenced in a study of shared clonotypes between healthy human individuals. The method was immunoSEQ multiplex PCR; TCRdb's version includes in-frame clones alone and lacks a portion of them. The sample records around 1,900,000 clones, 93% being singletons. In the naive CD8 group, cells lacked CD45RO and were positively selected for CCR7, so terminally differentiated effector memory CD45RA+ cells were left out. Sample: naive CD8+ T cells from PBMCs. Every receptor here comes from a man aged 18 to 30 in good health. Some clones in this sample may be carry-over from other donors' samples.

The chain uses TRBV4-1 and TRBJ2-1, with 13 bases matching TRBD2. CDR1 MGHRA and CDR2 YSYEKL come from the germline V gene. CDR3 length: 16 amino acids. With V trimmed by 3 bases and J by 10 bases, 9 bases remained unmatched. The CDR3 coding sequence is TGCGCCAGCAGCCAGGTTGGACTAGCGGGAGTGGAAGAGCAGTTCTTC. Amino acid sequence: CASSQVGLAGVEEQFF.

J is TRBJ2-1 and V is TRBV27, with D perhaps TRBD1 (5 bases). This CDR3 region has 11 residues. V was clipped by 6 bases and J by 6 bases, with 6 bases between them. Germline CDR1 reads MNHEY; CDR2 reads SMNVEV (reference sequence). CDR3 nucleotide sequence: TGTGCCAGCAGAGGGGTCAATGAGCAGTTCTTC. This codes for CASRGVNEQFF.

CDR3 bases: TGTGCCAGTAGCCCACGGGTTGGCGGCGCCTACGAGCAGTACTTC. Its protein product is CASSPRVGGAYEQYF. The rearrangement joins TRBV19 to TRBJ2-7; D unclear. The CDR3 runs 15 residues. The germline V and J ends were trimmed by 6 bases and 2 bases, with 17 bases remaining between them. Germline V CDR1 and CDR2: LNHDA, SQIVND (reference sequence).

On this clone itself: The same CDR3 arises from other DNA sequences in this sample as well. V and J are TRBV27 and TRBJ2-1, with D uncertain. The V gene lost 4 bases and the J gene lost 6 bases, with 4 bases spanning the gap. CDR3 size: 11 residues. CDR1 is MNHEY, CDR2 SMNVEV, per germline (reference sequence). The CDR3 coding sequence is TGTGCCAGCAGTTCCGGCAATGAGCAGTTCTTC. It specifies CASSSGNEQFF.

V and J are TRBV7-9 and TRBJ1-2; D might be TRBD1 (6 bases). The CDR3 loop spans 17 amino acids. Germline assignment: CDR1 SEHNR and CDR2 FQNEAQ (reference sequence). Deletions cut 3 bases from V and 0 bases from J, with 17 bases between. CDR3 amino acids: CASSFGQPSPSNYGYTF. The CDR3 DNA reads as TGTGCCAGCAGCTTTGGACAGCCGAGCCCGTCTAACTATGGCTACACCTTC.

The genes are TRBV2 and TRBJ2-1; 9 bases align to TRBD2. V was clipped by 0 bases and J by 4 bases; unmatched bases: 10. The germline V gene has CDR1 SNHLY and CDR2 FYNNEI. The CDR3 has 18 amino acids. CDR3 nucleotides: TGTGCCAGCAGTGAAGCGGGATCGTTAGCGGGAGAATACAATGAGCAGTTCTTC. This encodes CASSEAGSLAGEYNEQFF.

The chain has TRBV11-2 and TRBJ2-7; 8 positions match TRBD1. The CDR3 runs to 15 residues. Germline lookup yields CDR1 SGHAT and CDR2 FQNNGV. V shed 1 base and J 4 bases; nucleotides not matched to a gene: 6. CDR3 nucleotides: TGTGCCAGCAGCTTAGGCTCGACAGGGGAGTACGAGCAGTACTTC. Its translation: CASSLGSTGEYEQYF. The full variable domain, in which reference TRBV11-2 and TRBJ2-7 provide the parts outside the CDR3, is EAGVAQSPRYKIIEKRQSVAFWCNPISGHATLYWYQQILGQGPKLLIQFQNNGVVDDSQLPKDRFSAERLKGVDSTLKIQPAKLEDSAVYLCASSLGSTGEYEQYFGPGTRLTVT.

CDR3 amino acids: CASSDPLLELNNEQFF. Here the CDR3 DNA reads TGTGCCAGCAGTGACCCCCTCCTTGAGCTCAACAATGAGCAGTTCTTC. The chain links TRBV2 to TRBJ2-1; D is uncertain. The germline CDR1 and CDR2 sequences are SNHLY and FYNNEI. The V end lost 3 bases, the J end lost 5 bases, and 17 bases lay between the germline ends. The length of the CDR3 is 16 residues.

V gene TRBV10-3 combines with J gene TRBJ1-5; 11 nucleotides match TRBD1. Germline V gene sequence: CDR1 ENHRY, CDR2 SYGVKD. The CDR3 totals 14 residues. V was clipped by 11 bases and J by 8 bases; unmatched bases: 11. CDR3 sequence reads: CASSGTGGDEPQHF. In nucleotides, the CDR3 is TGTGCCTCGTCCGGGACAGGGGGGGATGAGCCCCAGCATTTT.

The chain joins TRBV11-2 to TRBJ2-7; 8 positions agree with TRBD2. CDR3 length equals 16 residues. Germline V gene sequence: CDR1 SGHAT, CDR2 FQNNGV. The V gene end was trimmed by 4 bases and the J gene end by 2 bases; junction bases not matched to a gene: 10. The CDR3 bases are TGTGCCAGCAGCTCGCGGGGGGTAGCGGGAACCTACGAGCAGTACTTC. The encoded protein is CASSSRGVAGTYEQYF.

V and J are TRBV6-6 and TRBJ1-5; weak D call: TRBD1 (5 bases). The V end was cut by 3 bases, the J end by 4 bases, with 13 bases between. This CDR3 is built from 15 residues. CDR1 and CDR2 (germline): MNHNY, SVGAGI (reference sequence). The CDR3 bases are TGTGCCAGCAGTTATGAGGGGTGGAGTAATCAGCCCCAGCATTTT. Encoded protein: CASSYEGWSNQPQHF.

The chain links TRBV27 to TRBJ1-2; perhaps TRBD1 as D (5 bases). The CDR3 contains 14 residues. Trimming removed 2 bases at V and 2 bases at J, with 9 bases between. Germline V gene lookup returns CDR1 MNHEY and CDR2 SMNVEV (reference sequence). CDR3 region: CASSLQGGNYGYTF. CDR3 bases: TGTGCCAGCAGTTTACAGGGAGGGAACTATGGCTACACCTTC.

Here the CDR3 reads CASSVEGLNEQFF. For the CDR3, the DNA is TGTGCCAGCAGCGTGGAGGGCCTCAATGAGCAGTTCTTC. The chain combines TRBV27 with TRBJ2-1, with a weak D call TRBD2 (6 bases). The germline CDR1 and CDR2 sequences are MNHEY and SMNVEV (reference sequence). The CDR3 is 13 residues long. Trimming took 6 bases from V and 6 from J, leaving 12 bases between them.

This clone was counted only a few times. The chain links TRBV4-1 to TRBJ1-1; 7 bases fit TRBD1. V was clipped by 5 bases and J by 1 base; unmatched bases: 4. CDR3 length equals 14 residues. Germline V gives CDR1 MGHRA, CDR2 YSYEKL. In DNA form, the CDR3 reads TGCGCCAGCAGCATCGACAGGGCGAACACTGAAGCTTTCTTT. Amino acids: CASSIDRANTEAFF.